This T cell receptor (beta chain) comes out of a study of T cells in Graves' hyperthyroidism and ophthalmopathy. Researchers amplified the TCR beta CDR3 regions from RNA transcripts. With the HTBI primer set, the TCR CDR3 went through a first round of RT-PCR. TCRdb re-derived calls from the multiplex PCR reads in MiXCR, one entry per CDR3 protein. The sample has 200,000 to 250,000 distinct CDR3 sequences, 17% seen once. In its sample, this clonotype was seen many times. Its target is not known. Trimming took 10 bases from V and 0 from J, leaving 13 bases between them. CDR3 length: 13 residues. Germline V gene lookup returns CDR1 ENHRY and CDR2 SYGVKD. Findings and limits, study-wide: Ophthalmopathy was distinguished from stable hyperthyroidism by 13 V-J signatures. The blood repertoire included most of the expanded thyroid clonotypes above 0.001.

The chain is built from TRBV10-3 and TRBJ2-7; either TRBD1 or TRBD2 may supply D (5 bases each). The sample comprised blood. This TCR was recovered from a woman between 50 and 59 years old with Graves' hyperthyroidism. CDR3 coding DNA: TGTGCCAGCCAGGCAGGGAGCTCCTACGAGCAGTACTTC. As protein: CASQAGSSYEQYF.